The 13 T cell receptor beta chains below were found in one sample sequenced in a study of CD8 T cells in ankylosing spondylitis. Study-level results: It appeared that ankylosing spondylitis blood was characterized by a TCR beta motif of several highly homologous variants.

These receptors are not linked to any known antigen. Via MiXCR, TCRdb re-called the 5' RACE reads, giving one row per CDR3 protein. Here the sample spans more than 300,000 distinct CDR3 sequences, roughly 8% being singletons. Material: blood, either unsorted or a sorted T cell fraction (not recorded which). Receptors were obtained from a male donor with ankylosing spondylitis.

The chain uses TRBV6-1 and TRBJ2-7, with 10 bases identical to TRBD2. Germline CDR1 and CDR2: MNHNS and SASEGT. The CDR3 runs to 15 residues. Germline trimming cut 7 bases from V and 6 bases from J; bases unmatched to any gene: 12. The CDR3, as DNA: TGTGCCAGCATTGGCCCGGCTAGCGGGAGCTCCGAGCAGTACTTC. It codes for CASIGPASGSSEQYF.

This clonotype has a handful of counts. CDR3 protein: CAIRAGAGAGYEQYF. Written as DNA, the CDR3 is TGTGCCATACGGGCAGGGGCGGGAGCAGGGTACGAGCAGTACTTC. The rearrangement joins TRBV6-1 to TRBJ2-7; possibly TRBD2 for D (7 bases). V was clipped by 10 bases and J by 4 bases, with 23 bases between them. Germline values: CDR1 MNHNS, CDR2 SASEGT. The CDR3 consists of 15 residues.

This clonotype was observed a few times. The J gene is TRBJ2-1, the V gene TRBV5-1; D possibly corresponds to TRBD1 (5 bases). This CDR3 region has 15 residues. Germline loops: CDR1 SGHRS, CDR2 YFSETQ. Trimming took 2 bases from V and 2 from J, leaving 11 bases between them. CDR3 region: CASSFLQGAYNEQFF. The CDR3 nucleotides read TGCGCCAGCAGCTTTTTGCAGGGCGCCTACAATGAGCAGTTCTTC.

This clonotype was seen ten or more times. This chain joins TRBV9 and TRBJ2-5; D remains unclear. The CDR3 sequence is 14 residues long. Deletions cut 4 bases from V and 7 bases from J, with 17 bases between. Germline V lookup: CDR1 SGDLS, CDR2 YYNGEE. The CDR3 loop is CASSPGNDRMTQYF. The CDR3 DNA is TGTGCCAGCAGCCCCGGCAACGATAGAATGACCCAGTACTTC. The full variable domain, rest sourced from reference TRBV9 and TRBJ2-5, is DSGVTQTPKHLITATGQRVTLRCSPRSGDLSVYWYQQSLDQGLQFLIQYYNGEERAKGNILERFSAQQFPDLHSELNLSSLELGDSALYFCASSPGNDRMTQYFGPGTRLLVL.

The V call is TRBV21-1, the J call TRBJ1-1; the table names TRBD1, a call not compared with the DNA. TRBV21-1 counts as a pseudogene. The CDR3 is made up of 15 amino acids. In DNA form, the CDR3 reads TGTGCCAGCAGCTCAGGCACCCCTGTGAACACTGAAGCTTTCTTT. Amino acid sequence: CASSSGTPVNTEAFF.

This clonotype was counted ten times or more. The chain is built from TRBV7-8 and TRBJ2-1; 10 nucleotides match TRBD1. The germline CDR1 and CDR2 sequences are SGHVS and FQNEAQ. The J segment lost 3 bases and the V segment lost 2 bases, leaving 4 bases of the junction unmatched. The CDR3 is 16 amino acids. CDR3 DNA: TGTGCCAGCAGCTTAACGACAGGGGGCTTCTACAATGAGCAGTTCTTC. Protein sequence: CASSLTTGGFYNEQFF.

This clonotype was counted many times. The chain combines TRBV29-1 with TRBJ2-7, with 7 bases lining up with TRBD2. The germline V gene encodes CDR1 SQVTM and CDR2 ANQGSEA. This CDR3 contains 13 residues. Losses at the gene ends were 5 bases for V and 1 base for J; bases not matched to a gene: 5. The CDR3 here is CSVRGGDSYEQYF. DNA for the CDR3: TGCAGCGTTCGGGGAGGGGATTCCTACGAGCAGTACTTC.

DNA of the CDR3: TGCGCCAGCCCCGGGACAGGGCGTCACTGGTCCAAAAACATTCAGTACTTC. Amino acids: CASPGTGRHWSKNIQYF. The V and J genes are TRBV5-1 and TRBJ2-4; the match to TRBD1 covers 9 bases. CDR3 length: 17 residues. V shed 7 bases, J shed 2 bases, and the junction held 13 bases outside the gene matches. The germline V gene has CDR1 SGHRS and CDR2 YFSETQ.

This clonotype was recorded many times. This rearrangement joins TRBV29-1 to TRBJ2-4; TRBD2 agrees at 10 bases. CDR1 and CDR2 (germline): SQVTM, ANQGSEA. This CDR3 spans 15 amino acids. V lost 6 bases, J lost 8 bases, and 13 bases stayed unmatched. CDR3 residues: CSVSGASGRWDIQYF. The CDR3, as DNA: TGCAGCGTCTCGGGGGCTAGCGGGAGATGGGACATTCAGTACTTC.

The CDR3 region has the DNA TGTGCCAGCAGCTTATCTAGCGGGAGTCTTTACAATGAGCAGTTCTTC. Translating it yields CASSLSSGSLYNEQFF. The rearrangement uses TRBV7-2 and TRBJ2-1; 10 bases line up with TRBD2. Germline CDR1 and CDR2: SGHTA and FQGNSA. The junction had 5 bases not matched to a gene; V was cut back by 2 bases and J by 4 bases. The CDR3 is 16 residues long.

The rearrangement links TRBV2 to TRBJ2-7, with TRBD1 as a possible D gene (6 bases). The ends were cut back, 5 bases at V and 3 bases at J, with 11 bases in the middle. Germline values: CDR1 SNHLY, CDR2 FYNNEI. This CDR3 has 13 amino acids. CDR3 nucleotides: TGTGCCAGCAGTAGGGACATAAACTACGAGCAGTACTTC. This gives the protein CASSRDINYEQYF.

This chain connects TRBV27 to TRBJ1-1; D is possibly TRBD1 (5 bases). This CDR3 spans 16 amino acids. The germline gives CDR1 MNHEY, CDR2 SMNVEV (reference sequence). V was clipped by 6 bases and J by 3 bases, with 20 bases between them. The CDR3 DNA reads TGTGCCAGCAGACCATATGGGGTTAAAGGGGACACTGAAGCTTTCTTT. Its protein product is CASRPYGVKGDTEAFF.

The table lists this clonotype with a few counts. The rearrangement links TRBV4-2 to TRBJ2-2; 14 bases are a match to TRBD2. Germline CDR1 and CDR2: LGHNA and YNFKEQ. The CDR3 spans 18 residues. V dropped 0 bases and J dropped 7; count of bases not matched to a gene: 7. The CDR3 protein is CASSQDQGLAGVGGELFF. In DNA form, the CDR3 reads TGTGCCAGCAGCCAAGACCAGGGACTAGCGGGAGTTGGCGGGGAGCTGTTTTTT.